This TCR beta chain was profiled in a study of T cells in Graves' hyperthyroidism and ophthalmopathy. Points on this clonotype: Its antigen remains unidentified.

Amplification targeted TCR beta CDR3 regions from RNA transcripts. First-round RT-PCR of the TCR CDR3 relied on the HTBI primer set. TCRdb re-called the multiplex PCR reads through MiXCR, storing one row per CDR3 protein. This sample has hundreds of thousands of distinct CDR3 sequences, with 38% found just once. This CDR3 contains 15 residues. The V end lost 7 bases, the J end lost 4 bases, and 16 bases lay between the germline ends. Findings and caveats of the study: Blood also held most thyroid clonotypes expanded beyond 0.001.

V and J are TRBV12-3 or TRBV12-4 and TRBJ1-4; D is perhaps TRBD1 (5 bases). The sample taken for sequencing was blood. The source is a man younger than 35 with Graves' hyperthyroidism. Here the CDR3 reads CASTARGALNEKLFF. Written as DNA, the CDR3 is TGTGCCAGCACCGCGAGAGGGGCCCTTAATGAAAAACTGTTTTTT.